Presented here are 30 T cell receptor beta chains from one specimen sequenced in a study of CD8+CD57+ T cells in acquired aplastic anemia. Genomic DNA was employed as the template in profiling TCR beta VDJ and CDR3. MiXCR, run by TCRdb on the reads, gives a single entry per CDR3 protein. The sample holds approximately 45,000 distinct CDR3 sequences, around two thirds seen once. What was sequenced was sorted CD4+, CD8+, or CD8+CD57+ T cells (not recorded which) from PBMCs. These receptors all come from a human donor in good health, serving as a control.

The gene calls are TRBV4-2 and TRBJ2-1; 7 bases fit TRBD1. The CDR3 has 16 amino acids. The V segment lost 10 bases and the J segment 6 bases; nucleotides outside the gene matches: 18. Germline lookup yields CDR1 LGHNA and CDR2 YNFKEQ. This CDR3 reads CATSVQRQGQSNEQFF. In nucleotides, the CDR3 is TGTGCCACCAGTGTCCAGCGACAGGGCCAGTCCAATGAGCAGTTCTTC.

This clonotype was observed a handful of times. The genes are TRBV7-7 and TRBJ2-7; no reliable D call. V gave up 4 bases and J gave up 0 bases, with 4 bases separating them. This CDR3 comprises 12 residues. The germline gives CDR1 SSHAT, CDR2 FNYEAQ (reference sequence). CDR3 DNA sequence: TGTGCCAGCAGCTCGAGCTCCTACGAGCAGTACTTC. It yields the protein CASSSSSYEQYF.

In the case of this clonotype: In this CDR3 the conserved last residue, phenylalanine or tryptophan, is missing, so a read error is likely. It is unclear where the CDR3 begins or ends on the DNA, so no DNA is shown, and the CDR3 is as TCRdb lists it. The chain has TRBV2 and TRBJ2-5. The CDR3 is 9 residues long, counting both termini. Germline-derived CDR1 and CDR2 are SNHLY and FYNNEI. The CDR3 region is CASSEAEEV.

V usage is TRBV20-1 and J usage is TRBJ1-1; D might be TRBD1 (5 bases). V lost 0 bases, J lost 0 bases, and 14 bases lay in between. CDR1 is DFQATT, CDR2 SNEGSKA, per germline (reference sequence). The CDR3 runs 16 residues. This CDR3 reads CSAREFGGPMNTEAFF. The CDR3 region has the DNA TGCAGTGCTAGAGAGTTTGGGGGACCGATGAACACTGAAGCTTTCTTT.

This rearrangement joins TRBV29-1 to TRBJ1-1; D unclear. The CDR3 spans 12 residues. Per the germline V gene, CDR1 is SQVTM and CDR2 is ANQGSEA. The V end was cut by 7 bases, the J end by 0 bases, with 9 bases between. The CDR3 DNA reads TGCAGCGCCCTCACGCTGAACACTGAAGCTTTCTTT. Amino acids: CSALTLNTEAFF.

The V gene is TRBV20-1, the J gene TRBJ2-5; the D gene is possibly TRBD2 (5 bases). This CDR3 comprises 13 residues. Germline CDR1 is DFQATT and CDR2 is SNEGSKA (reference sequence). V lost 5 bases to trimming and J lost 4 bases, with 14 bases between them. The CDR3 DNA reads TGCAGTGCTGGACTTGACCCCACAGAGACCCAGTACTTC. Its translation: CSAGLDPTETQYF.

This rearrangement joins TRBV10-3 to TRBJ2-5; D tentatively fits TRBD1 or TRBD2 (5 bases each). Trimming pared 7 bases from V and 5 bases from J, leaving 20 bases between. Germline-derived CDR1 and CDR2 are ENHRY and SYGVKD. This CDR3 has 15 residues. CDR3 DNA: TGTGCCATCAAGGGGAACGAGGGATTGGGGGAGACCCAGTACTTC. Its protein is CAIKGNEGLGETQYF.

This chain connects TRBV25-1 to TRBJ1-1, with D uncertain. CDR1 MGHDK and CDR2 SYGVNS come from the germline V gene. Trimming took 4 bases from V and 0 from J, leaving 9 bases between them. There are 14 residues in the CDR3. CDR3 coding DNA: TGTGCCAGCAGTGCCGAGGAGATGAACACTGAAGCTTTCTTT. Residues: CASSAEEMNTEAFF.

Concerning this clonotype: The junction shows a germline mismatch at one end, possibly a read error. The J gene is TRBJ1-1, the V gene TRBV7-8; D unclear. The CDR3 contains 14 residues. Germline assignment: CDR1 SGHVS and CDR2 FQNEAQ. The CDR3 sequence: CASSLVGLNTVAFF. Here the CDR3 DNA reads TGTGCCAGCAGCTTAGTAGGGTTAAACACTGTAGCTTTCTTT.

This clonotype has a handful of counts. A read error may produce the germline difference seen at one junction end. The gene calls are TRBV10-3 and TRBJ2-7, with 8 bases fitting TRBD1. Germline assignment: CDR1 ENHRY and CDR2 SYGVKD. This CDR3 is 13 amino acids long. The CDR3 nucleotides are TGTGCCATCAGTTGGACAGGGTCCTACAAGCAGTACTTC. Its translation is CAISWTGSYKQYF.

The chain links TRBV2 to TRBJ1-2; 7 bases agree with TRBD1. This CDR3 region has 12 residues. V dropped 8 bases and J dropped 8; count of bases not matched to a gene: 8. Per the germline V gene, CDR1 is SNHLY and CDR2 is FYNNEI. The CDR3 region has the DNA TGTGCCAGCTTTAAGGGGGCGTCCGGCTACACCTTC. Translation gives CASFKGASGYTF.

This clonotype was seen a single time. CDR3 sequence reads: CASSVGGVNYGYTF. The CDR3 DNA is TGTGCCAGCAGCGTAGGAGGGGTTAACTATGGCTACACCTTC. The chain uses TRBV9 and TRBJ1-2; maybe TRBD1 (5 bases). Germline V gene sequence: CDR1 SGDLS, CDR2 YYNGEE. This CDR3 has 14 amino acids. V was trimmed by 0 bases and J by 1 base, leaving 7 bases between them.

The genes are TRBV10-3 and TRBJ1-2; 7 positions match TRBD1. V trimming: 5 bases; J trimming: 4 bases; junction bases outside the gene matches: 1. This CDR3 has 12 residues. From germline, CDR1 is ENHRY and CDR2 SYGVKD. The CDR3 coding sequence is TGTGCCATCAGTCAGGGGGGCTATGGCTACACCTTC. Protein sequence: CAISQGGYGYTF.

Only one count was recorded for this clonotype. The chain links TRBV20-1 to TRBJ1-6, with D possibly being TRBD1 (6 bases). Germline V gene data show CDR1 as DFQATT and CDR2 as SNEGSKA (reference sequence). The V and J ends lost 1 base and 8 bases respectively, with 15 bases between them. The CDR3 covers 15 residues. As DNA, the CDR3 is TGCAGTGCTAGAGCGCGTGAGACAGGTGATTCACCCCTCCACTTT. Translated: CSARARETGDSPLHF.

The chain employs TRBV11-2 and TRBJ2-1, with D hard to call. The germline V gene has CDR1 SGHAT and CDR2 FQNNGV. This CDR3 region has 14 residues. Trimming removed 3 bases at V and 2 bases at J, with 8 bases between. Written as DNA, the CDR3 is TGTGCCAGCAGCTTCAGTGGGGCCTACAATGAGCAGTTCTTC. Its protein product is CASSFSGAYNEQFF. Full variable domain (rest looked up from reference TRBV11-2 and TRBJ2-1): EAGVAQSPRYKIIEKRQSVAFWCNPISGHATLYWYQQILGQGPKLLIQFQNNGVVDDSQLPKDRFSAERLKGVDSTLKIQPAKLEDSAVYLCASSFSGAYNEQFFGPGTRLTVL.

The genes are TRBV10-1 and TRBJ2-7; the D gene is possibly TRBD1 (6 bases). With 4 bases removed from V and 2 bases from J, the gap between germline ends came to 12 bases. The CDR3 loop spans 14 amino acids. Germline CDR1 WNHNN, CDR2 SYGVQD (reference sequence). The CDR3 region is CASSGRQDPYEQYF. The CDR3 DNA sequence: TGCGCCAGCAGTGGTAGACAGGACCCCTACGAGCAGTACTTC.

The chain recombines TRBV11-1 with TRBJ1-6; D possibly corresponds to TRBD1 (5 bases). This CDR3 has 17 amino acids. Germline CDR1 and CDR2: SGHAT and FQDESV (reference sequence). With 5 bases removed from V and 3 bases from J, the gap between germline ends came to 17 bases. The CDR3 region is CASSLRLGQDYNSPLHF. The CDR3 nucleotides read TGTGCCAGCAGCCTAAGACTGGGGCAGGACTATAATTCACCCCTCCACTTT.

V and J are TRBV5-6 and TRBJ2-3; D may match TRBD1 or TRBD2 (5 bases each). Germline V gene data show CDR1 as SGHDT and CDR2 as YYEEEE. Between the trimmed V and J ends, which lost 0 bases and 4 bases, there was a span of 12 bases. The CDR3 contains 15 residues. The CDR3 DNA reads as TGTGCCAGCAGCTTGGGACAGACTATCGCAGATACGCAGTATTTT. Translation: CASSLGQTIADTQYF.

The rearrangement links TRBV19 to TRBJ1-1, with D perhaps matching TRBD1 (6 bases). This CDR3 is 15 amino acids long. Trimming took 6 bases from V and 1 from J, leaving 15 bases between them. Per germline, CDR1 LNHDA and CDR2 SQIVND (reference sequence). CDR3 DNA: TGTGCCAGTAGGGCCTGGGGGCTTGCGAACACTGAAGCTTTCTTT. This encodes CASRAWGLANTEAFF. Based on the CDR3 plus reference TRBV19 and TRBJ1-1, the full variable domain is DGGITQSPKYLFRKEGQNVTLSCEQNLNHDAMYWYRQDPGQGLRLIYYSQIVNDFQKGDIAEGYSVSREKKESFPLTVTSAQKNPTAFYLCASRAWGLANTEAFFGQGTRLTVV.

The V and J genes are TRBV6-5 and TRBJ1-5; the D gene is possibly TRBD1 (6 bases). V was cut by 4 bases and J by 6 bases, with 10 bases left in between. Germline V gene data show CDR1 as MNHEY and CDR2 as SVGAGI. The CDR3 extends over 13 amino acids. CDR3 sequence reads: CASSLQGRQPQHF. CDR3 nucleotide sequence: TGTGCCAGCAGTTTACAGGGACGTCAGCCCCAGCATTTT.

The genes are TRBV10-2 and TRBJ2-7; TRBD1 is a possible D gene (5 bases). Between the trimmed V and J ends, which lost 8 bases and 5 bases, there was a span of 16 bases. The length of the CDR3 is 13 residues. The germline CDR1 and CDR2 sequences are WSHSY and SAAADI. The DNA of the CDR3 is TGCGCCAGCCGCAATCAGGGTTCCCACGAGCAGTACTTC. It codes for CASRNQGSHEQYF.

The chain is built from TRBV24-1 and TRBJ1-2; no definite D call. V was shortened by 3 bases and J by 8 bases, with 9 bases between the two germline ends. CDR1 KGHDR and CDR2 SFDVKD come from the germline V gene. CDR3 size: 12 residues. Written as DNA, the CDR3 is TGTGCCACCAGTGATCCTTTACTGGGCTACACCTTC. Its translation is CATSDPLLGYTF.

This chain links TRBV2 with TRBJ2-7; D unresolved. CDR3 length equals 15 residues. Trimming pared 3 bases from V and 3 bases from J, leaving 15 bases between. Germline-derived CDR1 and CDR2 are SNHLY and FYNNEI. CDR3 in amino acids: CASSDMTDPGYEQYF. CDR3 coding DNA: TGTGCCAGCAGTGATATGACTGATCCAGGCTACGAGCAGTACTTC.

The chain uses TRBV25-1 and TRBJ2-5, with 11 bases identical to TRBD2. CDR1 and CDR2 (germline): MGHDK, SYGVNS. This CDR3 contains 16 residues. V gave up 0 bases and J gave up 4 bases; unmatched junction bases: 4. The CDR3 reads CASSEYSGRAGETQYF. In DNA form, the CDR3 reads TGTGCCAGCAGTGAATATAGCGGGAGGGCCGGAGAGACCCAGTACTTC.

V gene TRBV20-1 combines with J gene TRBJ2-7; a possible D gene is TRBD2 (6 bases). V was pared by 1 base and J by 4 bases, with 17 bases between. In germline, CDR1 is DFQATT, CDR2 SNEGSKA (reference sequence). There are 15 residues in the CDR3. In DNA, the CDR3 is TGCAGTGCTAGAGCGGGGTCGGGAGTTTTATACGAGCAGTACTTC. Residues: CSARAGSGVLYEQYF.

This clonotype came up a few times. The rearrangement uses TRBV19 and TRBJ2-3; 8 positions agree with TRBD2. Germline V gene sequence: CDR1 LNHDA, CDR2 SQIVND (reference sequence). Trimming cost V 9 bases and J 6 bases; bases outside gene matches: 11. The CDR3 contains 14 residues. CDR3 amino acids: CASSLAGGRDTQYF. DNA for the CDR3: TGTGCCAGCAGCTTGGCGGGGGGCAGGGATACGCAGTATTTT.

This clonotype was observed once. The chain uses TRBV29-1 and TRBJ2-5, with 8 nucleotides matching TRBD2. The CDR3 consists of 13 residues. Germline V gene lookup returns CDR1 SQVTM and CDR2 ANQGSEA. Here the CDR3 reads CSARAGGQETQYF. Here the CDR3 DNA reads TGCAGTGCTAGGGCGGGGGGCCAAGAGACCCAGTACTTC. The full variable domain, with the rest looked up from reference TRBV29-1 and TRBJ2-5, is SAVISQKPSRDICQRGTSLTIQCQVDSQVTMMFWYRQQPGQSLTLIATANQGSEATYESGFVIDKFPISRPNLTFSTLTVSNMSPEDSSIYLCSARAGGQETQYFGPGTRLLVL.

The rearrangement joins TRBV5-6 to TRBJ2-7; 14 bases are a match to TRBD2. CDR3 length: 16 amino acids. Per the germline V gene, CDR1 is SGHDT and CDR2 is YYEEEE. V gave up 4 bases and J gave up 0 bases; unmatched junction bases: 3. CDR3 residues: CASSLGLAGDSYEQYF. Here the CDR3 DNA reads TGTGCCAGCAGCCTGGGACTAGCGGGAGACTCCTACGAGCAGTACTTC.

The chain carries TRBV9 and TRBJ2-7; the match to TRBD1 covers 9 bases. The CDR3 is 14 amino acids. Germline CDR1 is SGDLS and CDR2 is YYNGEE. V was clipped by 3 bases and J by 5 bases; unmatched bases: 6. The CDR3 bases are TGTGCCAGCAGCGCCGGGACAGGGTTCCACGAGCAGTACTTC. Its translation is CASSAGTGFHEQYF.

This clonotype was observed at least ten times. A read error is possible here, since a much larger clone lies one base away. The gene calls are TRBV24-1 and TRBJ2-7; D might be TRBD2 (5 bases). Trimming took off 9 bases at V and 6 bases at J, with 8 bases between the two ends. The CDR3 covers 10 residues. CDR1 and CDR2 from the germline V gene are KGHDR and SFDVKD. This chain's CDR3 is CATLSGEQYF. CDR3 DNA: TGTGCCACCCTCAGCGGCGAGCAGTACTTC.